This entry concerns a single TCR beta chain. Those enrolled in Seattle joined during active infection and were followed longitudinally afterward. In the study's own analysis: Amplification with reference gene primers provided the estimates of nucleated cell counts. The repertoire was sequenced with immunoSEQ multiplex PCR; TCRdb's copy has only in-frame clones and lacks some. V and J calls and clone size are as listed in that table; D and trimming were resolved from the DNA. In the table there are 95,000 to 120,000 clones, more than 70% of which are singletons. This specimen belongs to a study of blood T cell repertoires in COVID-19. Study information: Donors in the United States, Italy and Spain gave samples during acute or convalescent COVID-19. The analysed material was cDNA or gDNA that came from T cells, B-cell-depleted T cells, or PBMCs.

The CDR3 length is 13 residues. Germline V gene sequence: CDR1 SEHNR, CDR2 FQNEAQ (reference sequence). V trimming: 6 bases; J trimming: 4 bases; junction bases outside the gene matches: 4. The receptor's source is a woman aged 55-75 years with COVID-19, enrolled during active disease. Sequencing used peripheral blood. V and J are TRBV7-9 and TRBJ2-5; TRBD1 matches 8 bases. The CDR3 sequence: CASSQGAIETQYF. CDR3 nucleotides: TGTGCCAGCAGTCAGGGGGCAATAGAGACCCAGTACTTC.